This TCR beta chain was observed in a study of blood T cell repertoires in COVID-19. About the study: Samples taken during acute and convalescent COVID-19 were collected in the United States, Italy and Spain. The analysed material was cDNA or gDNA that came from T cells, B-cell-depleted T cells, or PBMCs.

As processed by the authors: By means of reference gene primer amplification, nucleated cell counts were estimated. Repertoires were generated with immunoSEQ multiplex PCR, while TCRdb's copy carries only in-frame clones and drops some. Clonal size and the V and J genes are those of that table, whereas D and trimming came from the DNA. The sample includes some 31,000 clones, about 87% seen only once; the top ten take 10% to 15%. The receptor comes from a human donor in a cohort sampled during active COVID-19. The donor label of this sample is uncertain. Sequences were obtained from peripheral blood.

The CDR3 DNA sequence: TGTGCCGGACAGGGTGAATCCTACGAGCAGTACTTC. It encodes CAGQGESYEQYF. V gene TRBV7-9 combines with J gene TRBJ2-7, with TRBD1 identical over 8 bases. Per the germline V gene, CDR1 is SEHNR and CDR2 is FQNEAQ (reference sequence). The CDR3 has 12 residues. V shed 11 bases and J 1 base; nucleotides not matched to a gene: 4.